This TCR beta chain was identified during a study of T cell changes during pregnancy in multiple sclerosis. This table comes from immunoSEQ multiplex PCR, and its TCRdb copy is limited to in-frame clones, with some not included. The sample records fewer than 80,000 clones, 94% being singletons. This CDR3 contains 18 residues. The ends lost 3 bases at V and 2 bases at J; junction bases unmatched: 14. Germline loops: CDR1 MNHEY, CDR2 SMNVEV (reference sequence). The genes are TRBV27 and TRBJ2-5; TRBD2 agrees at 8 bases. The source of this sequence is a female donor with multiple sclerosis, enrolled in a pregnancy study. This specimen was CD4+ T cells from peripheral blood mononuclear cells, taken after pregnancy. The CDR3 here is CASSFRRDRSGGQETQYF. DNA of the CDR3: TGTGCCAGCAGTTTCCGTCGGGACCGCAGCGGGGGTCAAGAGACCCAGTACTTC.